The rows below give T cell receptor beta chains drawn from one sample of a study of PD-L1 blockade in urothelial cancer. The data were produced by immunoSEQ multiplex PCR, yet TCRdb's version contains in-frame clones alone and is incomplete. This sample has more than 95,000 clones; around nine tenths occur once, and the top ten carry 1.5% to 2%. This specimen consisted of PBMCs, obtained around atezolizumab (anti-PD-L1) treatment. The source is a man aged 55 to 69 with urothelial cancer. Both conserved end residues are part of each CDR3. D genes are given only for firm matches. Expanded clones get a size class; other rows say once, few or many, or leave the size out.

CASSDSGQGTDTQYF	TGTGCCAGCAGTGACTCGGGACAGGGCACAGATACGCAGTATTTT	TRBJ2-3	TRBV2	.	TRBD1
CASRVGQSEGYTF	TGTGCCAGCAGGGTGGGACAGTCCGAAGGCTACACCTTC	TRBJ1-2	TRBV2	.	TRBD1
CASSLFSEAFF	TGTGCCAGCAGCTTGTTTAGTGAAGCTTTCTTT	TRBJ1-1	TRBV5-6	many	.
CASLWTGVGEKLFF	TGTGCCAGCCTGTGGACAGGGGTGGGTGAAAAACTGTTTTTT	TRBJ1-4	TRBV2	many	TRBD1
CASSLGGGGYEQYF	TGTGCCAGCAGCTTAGGGGGGGGAGGATACGAGCAGTACTTC	TRBJ2-7	TRBV7-6	.	TRBD2
CASSLVRANYGYTF	TGTGCCAGCAGCTTGGTTCGGGCTAACTATGGCTACACCTTC	TRBJ1-2	TRBV5-6	once	.
CASSVGGTGAYEQYF	TGTGCCAGCAGCGTAGGTGGGACAGGGGCCTACGAGCAGTACTTC	TRBJ2-7	TRBV9	.	TRBD1
CASETGGVVMGYTF	TGTGCCAGCGAGACAGGGGGCGTCGTAATGGGCTACACCTTC	TRBJ1-2	TRBV6-1	.	TRBD1
CASSGSRTGDGYTF	TGTGCCAGCAGTGGGTCCCGGACAGGGGACGGCTACACCTTC	TRBJ1-2	TRBV6-1	once	TRBD1
CAIGQGAFSNQPQHF	TGTGCCATCGGACAGGGGGCTTTTAGCAATCAGCCCCAGCATTTT	TRBJ1-5	TRBV19	.	TRBD1
CASSLGTSGGAGETQYF	TGTGCCAGCAGCTTAGGGACTAGCGGGGGGGCAGGGGAGACCCAGTACTTC	TRBJ2-5	TRBV11-3	.	TRBD2
CASSLWPQNSPLHF	TGTGCCAGCAGCTTATGGCCACAAAATTCACCCCTCCACTTT	TRBJ1-6	TRBV7-2	few	.
CASSYSKLSPNEQFF	TGTGCCAGCAGTTACTCGAAACTATCCCCCAATGAGCAGTTCTTC	TRBJ2-1	TRBV6-5	.	.
CASSAGTPYEQYF	TGTGCCAGTAGTGCCGGGACTCCCTACGAGCAGTACTTC	TRBJ2-7	TRBV19	.	.
CASTPWGQSGGHEQYF	TGTGCCAGCACCCCCTGGGGCCAGTCCGGTGGGCACGAGCAGTACTTC	TRBJ2-7	TRBV6-8	.	.
CASSKASRVGVPTDTQYF	TGTGCCAGTAGTAAAGCCAGTCGGGTAGGGGTTCCGACAGATACGCAGTATTTT	TRBJ2-3	TRBV19	.	.
CASSLQGYEQYF	TGTGCCAGCAGCTTACAGGGCTACGAGCAGTACTTC	TRBJ2-7	TRBV5-5	.	.
CASSRDRVNQPQHF	TGTGCCAGCAGCCGGGACAGGGTTAATCAGCCCCAGCATTTT	TRBJ1-5	TRBV7-6	.	TRBD1
CASSWGQYTDTQYF	TGTGCCAGCAGCTGGGGACAGTACACAGATACGCAGTATTTT	TRBJ2-3	TRBV5-4	.	TRBD1
CASSVQGSNTEAFF	TGTGCCAGCAGCGTTCAGGGGTCGAACACTGAAGCTTTCTTT	TRBJ1-1	TRBV9	.	.
CASSIAGLAEQETQYF	TGTGCCAGTAGTATAGCGGGACTAGCGGAGCAAGAGACCCAGTACTTC	TRBJ2-5	TRBV19	.	TRBD2
CASMIKRAQETQYF	TGTGCCAGTATGATAAAGCGAGCGCAAGAGACCCAGTACTTC	TRBJ2-5	TRBV2	.	.